A single count supports the clone carrying this TCR beta chain. This sample was taken from a study of blood T cell repertoires in COVID-19. Study information: The United States, Italy and Spain were the sources of the acute and convalescent COVID-19 samples. PBMCs, B-cell-depleted T cells, or T cells provided the cDNA or gDNA that made up the material.

Germline CDR1 and CDR2: SGHRS and YFSETQ. The CDR3 is 14 amino acids. The germline V and J ends were trimmed by 0 bases and 2 bases, with 6 bases remaining between them. Source study methods: Scientists estimated how many nucleated cells there were by amplifying reference gene primers. Assay: immunoSEQ multiplex PCR; the TCRdb copy retains only in-frame clones and omits some. That table is the source of V, J and clone size, and D and trimming were worked out from the DNA. The sample records roughly 48,000 clones, around 79% being singletons. This chain connects TRBV5-1 to TRBJ1-3, with D tentatively TRBD1 (6 bases). The clonotype was recovered from a human donor with active or convalescent COVID-19. The donor label of this sample is uncertain. The material sequenced was peripheral blood. The CDR3 DNA is TGCGCCAGCAGCTTGGCAGGGGCTGGAAACACCATATATTTT. This translates into CASSLAGAGNTIYF.